These T cell receptor beta chains were read from a single sample in a study of CD8 T cells in ankylosing spondylitis. TCRdb re-called the 5' RACE reads through MiXCR, storing one row per CDR3 protein. The repertoire holds 300,000 to 400,000 distinct CDR3 sequences, 20% seen once, with around 12% in the top ten. Sequenced: blood, either unsorted or a sorted T cell fraction (not recorded which). Receptors originate from a male donor with ankylosing spondylitis or in good health (not recorded which). The CDR3 runs from the conserved cysteine through the conserved F or W. D genes are given only for firm matches. Where a row states a size, it is once, few, many or the class of an expanded clone; other rows omit it.

d_call	v_call	clone_size	j_call	cdr3_aa	cdr3_nt
.	TRBV7-9	few	TRBJ1-1	CASSFARGTEAFF	TGTGCCAGCAGCTTTGCCAGGGGCACTGAAGCTTTCTTT
TRBD2	TRBV20-1	few	TRBJ2-2	CSARDLESASGVAGELFF	TGCAGTGCTAGAGACCTGGAATCGGCTAGCGGGGTTGCAGGGGAGCTGTTTTTT
.	TRBV27	few	TRBJ2-1	CASSLSVGNEQFF	TGTGCCAGCAGTTTATCGGTCGGCAATGAGCAGTTCTTC
.	TRBV4-1	few	TRBJ1-2	CASSIKQGRDYGYTF	TGCGCCAGCAGCATTAAGCAGGGACGCGACTATGGCTACACCTTC
TRBD1	TRBV2	once	TRBJ1-2	CASIDTGTGKHYGYTF	TGTGCCAGCATCGATACCGGGACAGGGAAACATTATGGCTACACCTTC
.	TRBV3-1	.	TRBJ2-7	CASSQERSDYEQYF	TGTGCCAGCAGCCAAGAACGGTCGGACTACGAGCAGTACTTC
TRBD2	TRBV7-9	.	TRBJ2-3	CASSFPVGRAGTDTQYF	TGTGCCAGCAGCTTCCCCGTGGGGAGGGCCGGCACAGATACGCAGTATTTT
.	TRBV10-3	.	TRBJ2-1	CANAPGEMGNEQFF	TGTGCCAACGCCCCCGGGGAGATGGGCAATGAGCAGTTCTTC
.	TRBV20-1	few	TRBJ2-7	CSAREGQPQQYF	TGCAGTGCTAGAGAGGGGCAGCCGCAGCAGTACTTC
.	TRBV7-9	.	TRBJ2-5	CASSPVPTGPYETQYF	TGTGCCAGCAGCCCGGTGCCGACAGGTCCGTACGAGACCCAGTACTTC
.	TRBV7-2	many	TRBJ2-1	CASSPTKSSYNEQFF	TGTGCCAGCAGTCCTACCAAGAGCTCCTACAATGAGCAGTTCTTC
TRBD1	TRBV11-1	few	TRBJ2-5	CASSDTTHRGVIQETQYF	TGTGCCAGCAGCGACACTACGCACAGGGGGGTGATCCAAGAGACCCAGTACTTC
.	TRBV2	.	TRBJ1-3	CATSQTGNTIYF	TGTGCCACCTCCCAGACAGGAAACACCATATATTTT
.	TRBV21-1	.	TRBJ2-7	CASNSDVYEQYF	TGTGCCAGCAATTCGGACGTCTACGAGCAGTACTTC
TRBD2	TRBV6-5	.	TRBJ2-2	CASSFETSGGSNTGELFF	TGTGCCAGCAGTTTCGAGACTAGCGGGGGCTCGAACACCGGGGAGCTGTTTTTT
.	TRBV29-1	few	TRBJ2-2	CSVVRVNTGELFF	TGCAGCGTTGTGAGGGTTAACACCGGGGAGCTGTTTTTT
.	TRBV12-3/TRBV12-4	.	TRBJ2-3	CASSLSLAPDTQYF	TGTGCCAGCAGTTTAAGCCTAGCCCCAGATACGCAGTATTTT
.	TRBV6-4	few	TRBJ2-6	CASSDSIGANVLTF	TGTGCCAGCAGTGACTCTATTGGGGCCAACGTCCTGACTTTC
.	TRBV5-1	.	TRBJ2-7	CASSTGSLYEQYF	TGCGCCAGCAGCACAGGGTCCCTCTACGAGCAGTACTTC
.	TRBV6-2/TRBV6-3	few	TRBJ1-5	CASSLRASNQPQHF	TGTGCCAGCAGCCTCCGGGCCTCCAATCAGCCCCAGCATTTT
TRBD2	TRBV12-3/TRBV12-4	few	TRBJ2-3	CASRSGLAGGDTQYF	TGTGCCAGCAGGTCTGGACTAGCGGGGGGGGATACGCAGTATTTT
.	TRBV29-1	.	TRBJ1-2	CSASESYGYTF	TGCAGCGCCTCCGAAAGCTATGGCTACACCTTC
TRBD1	TRBV10-3	.	TRBJ1-2	CAISGGTGFDGYTF	TGTGCCATCAGTGGAGGGACAGGGTTCGATGGCTACACCTTC
TRBD1	TRBV20-1	.	TRBJ2-5	CSARGDRGLRETQYF	TGCAGTGCTCGCGGGGACAGGGGGCTACGAGAGACCCAGTACTTC
TRBD1	TRBV25-1	few	TRBJ1-1	CASSAPGGWTEAFF	TGTGCCAGCAGTGCCCCAGGGGGTTGGACTGAAGCTTTCTTT
.	TRBV5-1	many	TRBJ2-3	CASSIHRDSTDTQYF	TGCGCCAGCAGCATTCACAGAGATAGCACAGATACGCAGTATTTT
TRBD1	TRBV5-1	many	TRBJ2-7	CASSPDRVYEQYF	TGCGCCAGCAGCCCCGACAGGGTGTACGAGCAGTACTTC
TRBD1	TRBV11-1	few	TRBJ1-5	CASSATGTGDQHF	TGTGCCAGCAGCGCCACCGGGACAGGGGACCAGCATTTT
.	TRBV7-9	few	TRBJ2-7	CASSLAQAVYEQYF	TGTGCCAGCAGCTTAGCACAGGCGGTGTACGAGCAGTACTTC
.	TRBV29-1	.	TRBJ2-7	CSVNTGGYEQYF	TGCAGCGTTAACACCGGTGGCTACGAGCAGTACTTC
.	TRBV30	few	TRBJ2-7	CAWSPASFDEQYF	TGTGCCTGGAGTCCTGCTAGTTTCGACGAGCAGTACTTC
.	TRBV12-3/TRBV12-4	few	TRBJ2-3	CASSTGTGSRDTQYF	TGTGCCAGCAGCACCGGGACGGGGAGTCGAGATACGCAGTATTTT
TRBD1	TRBV7-9	few	TRBJ2-7	CASRGDSLEQYF	TGTGCCAGCAGGGGGGACAGCCTCGAGCAGTACTTC
.	TRBV12-3/TRBV12-4	.	TRBJ1-1	CASSWGSRTEAFF	TGTGCCAGCTCTTGGGGGTCGCGGACTGAAGCTTTCTTT
.	TRBV11-2	.	TRBJ1-1	CASSLDVGTDYTEAFF	TGTGCCAGCAGCTTAGATGTGGGGACCGATTACACTGAAGCTTTCTTT
TRBD2	TRBV7-3	.	TRBJ2-3	CASSSSTSGATDTQYF	TGTGCCAGCAGCTCTTCGACTAGCGGGGCGACGGATACGCAGTATTTT
TRBD2	TRBV27	.	TRBJ2-1	CASNPTLAVYNEQFF	TGTGCCAGCAACCCAACACTAGCGGTTTACAATGAGCAGTTCTTC
TRBD2	TRBV11-2	few	TRBJ2-5	CASSDRLAGGQETQYF	TGTGCCAGCAGCGACCGACTAGCGGGGGGGCAAGAGACCCAGTACTTC
.	TRBV30	few	TRBJ2-5	CAVDGGGTDQETQYF	TGTGCCGTGGATGGGGGAGGGACAGACCAAGAGACCCAGTACTTC
TRBD2	TRBV10-3	many	TRBJ2-7	CAISESRGGAWEQYF	TGTGCCATCAGTGAGTCGCGGGGGGGAGCTTGGGAGCAGTACTTC
.	TRBV20-1	.	TRBJ2-4	CSMRGPPIKNIQYF	TGCAGCATGCGGGGGCCTCCAATAAAAAACATTCAGTACTTC
.	TRBV6-4	.	TRBJ1-1	CASRTGRENTEAFF	TGTGCCAGCAGGACGGGACGGGAAAACACTGAAGCTTTCTTT
.	TRBV12-3/TRBV12-4	many	TRBJ2-3	CASSLLTSDTQYF	TGTGCCAGCAGTTTATTGACCTCAGATACGCAGTATTTT
.	TRBV9	.	TRBJ2-3	CASSVEQGTDTQYF	TGTGCCAGCAGCGTAGAACAGGGCACAGATACGCAGTATTTT
TRBD1	TRBV20-1	.	TRBJ2-7	CSARDLRGPLYEQYF	TGCAGTGCTAGAGATCTTAGGGGGCCCCTCTACGAGCAGTACTTC
.	TRBV5-6	few	TRBJ2-2	CASRLQGTGELFF	TGTGCCAGCAGACTCCAGGGGACCGGGGAGCTGTTTTTT
.	TRBV11-2	.	TRBJ2-5	CASSLVDPGGETQYF	TGTGCCAGCAGCTTAGTCGACCCCGGGGGAGAGACCCAGTACTTC
.	TRBV12-3/TRBV12-4	many	TRBJ2-7	CASSLVGGPYEQYF	TGTGCCAGCAGTTTAGTTGGCGGGCCCTACGAGCAGTACTTC
.	TRBV7-2	few	TRBJ2-7	CASSLGPGTDEQYF	TGTGCCAGCAGCTTAGGTCCGGGAACGGACGAGCAGTACTTC
TRBD2	TRBV27	few	TRBJ2-3	CASSSGLAGAVLTQYF	TGTGCCAGCAGTTCGGGACTAGCGGGGGCCGTTCTTACGCAGTATTTT
.	TRBV12-3/TRBV12-4	.	TRBJ2-3	CASSPIMNTQYF	TGTGCCAGTTCTCCTATAATGAATACGCAGTATTTT
TRBD1	TRBV12-3/TRBV12-4	.	TRBJ2-1	CAIGLGQGHNEQFF	TGTGCCATCGGACTCGGACAGGGCCACAATGAGCAGTTCTTC
.	TRBV2	few	TRBJ2-7	CASSEVWSYEQYF	TGTGCCAGCAGTGAAGTATGGTCCTACGAGCAGTACTTC
.	TRBV29-1	.	TRBJ2-3	CSVEEAAWATDTQYF	TGCAGCGTTGAAGAAGCGGCCTGGGCCACAGATACGCAGTATTTT
.	TRBV30	few	TRBJ2-1	CAWTSYNEQFF	TGTGCCTGGACATCCTACAATGAGCAGTTCTTC